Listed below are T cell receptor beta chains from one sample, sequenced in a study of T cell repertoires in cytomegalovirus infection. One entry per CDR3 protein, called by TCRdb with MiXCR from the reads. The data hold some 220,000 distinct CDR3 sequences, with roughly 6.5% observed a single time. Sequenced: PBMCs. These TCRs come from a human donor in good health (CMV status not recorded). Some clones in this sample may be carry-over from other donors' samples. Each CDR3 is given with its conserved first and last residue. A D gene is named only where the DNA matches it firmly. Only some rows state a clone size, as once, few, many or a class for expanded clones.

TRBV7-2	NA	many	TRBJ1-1	TGTGCCAGCAGCCCCCCCCAGACACCCAACCAGGCTTTCTTT	CASSPPQTPNQAFF
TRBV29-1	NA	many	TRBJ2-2	TGCAGCGTTGACAGGGGCACCGGGGAGCTGTTTTTT	CSVDRGTGELFF
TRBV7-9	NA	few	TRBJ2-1	TGTGCCAGCAGTTCCGGGACCGCGATCGGTGAGCAGTTCTTC	CASSSGTAIGEQFF
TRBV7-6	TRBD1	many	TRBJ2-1	TGTGCCAGCAGCGGAAAGGACAGGGTTTACAATGAGCAGTTCTTC	CASSGKDRVYNEQFF
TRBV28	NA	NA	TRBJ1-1	TGTGCCAGCAGTTCCGGGACGGTAAAAACCACTGAAGCTTTCTTT	CASSSGTVKTTEAFF
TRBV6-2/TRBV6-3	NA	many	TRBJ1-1	TGTGCCAGCAGTGACCCATTGAACACTGAAGCTTTCTTT	CASSDPLNTEAFF
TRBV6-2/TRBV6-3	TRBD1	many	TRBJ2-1	TGTGCCAGCAGTTCCGTAGGGACAGGGGTGTACAATGAGCAGTTCTTC	CASSSVGTGVYNEQFF
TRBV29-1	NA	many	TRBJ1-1	TGCAGCTCATACAACACACTCGGGGGAGCAACATCGAACACTGAAGCTTTCTTT	CSSYNTLGGATSNTEAFF
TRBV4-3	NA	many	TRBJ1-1	TGCGCCAGCAGCCACTACGGGACATCCGGCACTGAAGCTTTCTTT	CASSHYGTSGTEAFF
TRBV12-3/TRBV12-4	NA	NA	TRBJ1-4	TGTGCCAGCAGTAGGGGACGGACTAATGAAAAACTGTTTTTT	CASSRGRTNEKLFF
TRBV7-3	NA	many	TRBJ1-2	TGTGCCAGCAGCCCCCAGGGAGGGGATTATGGCTACACCTTC	CASSPQGGDYGYTF
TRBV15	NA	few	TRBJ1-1	TGTGCCACCAGCAGAACCCTGGACAGCGAAGCTTTCTTT	CATSRTLDSEAFF
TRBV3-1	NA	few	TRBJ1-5	TGTGCCAGCAGCGATACCAGGGCATCTAGCAATCAGCCCCAGCATTTT	CASSDTRASSNQPQHF
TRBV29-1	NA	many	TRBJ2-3	TGCAGCGTTGGTTCAGGGGCAGATACGCAGTATTTT	CSVGSGADTQYF
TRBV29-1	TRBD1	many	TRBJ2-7	TGCAGCGTAAAAGCGACAGGGGTTAACTACGAGCAGTACTTC	CSVKATGVNYEQYF
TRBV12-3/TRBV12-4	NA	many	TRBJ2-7	TGTGCCAGCAGTTTAGAGGGGCGGGGAGACTACGAGCAGTACTTC	CASSLEGRGDYEQYF
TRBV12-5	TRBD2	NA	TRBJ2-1	TGTGCTAGTGGCGATGGGACTAGCGTTTACAATGAGCAGTTCTTC	CASGDGTSVYNEQFF